The present TCR beta chain was sequenced within a study of shared clonotypes between healthy human individuals. As for the study in general: Donors had three CD4 naive, three CD4 memory, two CD8 naive and one CD8 memory plate apiece.

CD45RO-negative, CCR7-selected cells formed the naive CD8 fraction, which excluded terminally differentiated effector memory CD45RA+ cells. CDR1 SNHLY and CDR2 FYNNEI come from the germline V gene. V was clipped by 6 bases and J by 8 bases; unmatched bases: 7. There are 13 residues in the CDR3. Using immunoSEQ multiplex PCR, the repertoire was profiled, and TCRdb retains in-frame clones only, with some absent. The repertoire holds under 2,000,000 clones, with approximately 94% as singletons. This rearrangement joins TRBV2 to TRBJ1-3, with 7 bases lining up with TRBD1. This clonotype was obtained from a man younger than 35 in good health. Input material: naive CD8+ T cells sorted from blood. Here the CDR3 DNA reads TGTGCCAGCAGGGACAGGTCGGAGGACACCATATATTTT. It translates to CASRDRSEDTIYF.